The present T cell receptor (beta chain) was sequenced within a study of cytomegalovirus exposure and HLA in healthy donors. Measured with immunoSEQ multiplex PCR; TCRdb has only the in-frame clones, and not every one. Altogether roughly 200,000 clones are present, about 81% being singletons, with the ten largest covering 1% to 1.5%. For this clone: Antigen unknown.

Study conclusions and caveats: Per published reports, the classifier diagnosed cytomegalovirus status with high specificity and sensitivity. Most observed TCR sequences were rare, whereas some public TCRs were detected in many donors.

J was trimmed by 7 bases and V by 5 bases; bases with no gene match: 4. The CDR3 has 12 amino acids. Germline CDR1 MNHEY, CDR2 SVGAGI. The donors were members of the validation cohort, which comprised more than 90 subjects and was separate from the first cohort of 666 subjects. Sequencing used PBMCs. The receptor's source is a woman in her thirties in good health and CMV-seronegative. J is TRBJ1-2 and V is TRBV6-5; the match to TRBD1 covers 7 bases. CDR3: CASSTTGVGYTF. Here the CDR3 DNA reads TGTGCCAGCAGTACCACAGGGGTTGGCTACACCTTC.